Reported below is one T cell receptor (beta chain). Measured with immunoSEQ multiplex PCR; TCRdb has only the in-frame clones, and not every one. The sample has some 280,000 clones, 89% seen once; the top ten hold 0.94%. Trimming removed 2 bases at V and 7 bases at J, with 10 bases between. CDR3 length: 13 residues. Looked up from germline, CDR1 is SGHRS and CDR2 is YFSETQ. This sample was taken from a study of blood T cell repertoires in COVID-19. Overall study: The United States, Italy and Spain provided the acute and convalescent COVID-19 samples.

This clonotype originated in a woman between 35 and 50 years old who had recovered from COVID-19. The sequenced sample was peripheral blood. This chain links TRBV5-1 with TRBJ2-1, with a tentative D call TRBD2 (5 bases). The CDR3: CASSFPGSNEQFF. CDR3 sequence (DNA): TGCGCCAGCAGCTTCCCGGGAAGTAATGAGCAGTTCTTC.